This note documents a single TCR beta chain sequence. The antigen remains undetermined. The authors deemed Graves' hyperthyroidism stable absent ophthalmopathy progression within 18 months. Fresh peripheral blood, about 9.9 ml, yielded the PBMCs. The data derive from a study of T cells in Graves' hyperthyroidism and ophthalmopathy. For the study at large: Any treatment followed the collection of peripheral blood at initial diagnosis. General study results and limits: A model built on 13 V-J features separated ophthalmopathy from stable hyperthyroidism.

Germline assignment: CDR1 ENHRY and CDR2 SYGVKD. V was shortened by 6 bases and J by 3 bases, with 10 bases between the two germline ends. The CDR3 is made up of 13 amino acids. There were TCR beta CDR3 regions amplified from RNA transcripts. The HTBI primer set served for first-round RT-PCR of the TCR CDR3. TCRdb fed the multiplex PCR reads into MiXCR, producing one record per CDR3 protein. The data show around 200,000 distinct CDR3 sequences, with around 19% seen just once and just under 45% held by the top ten. This chain connects TRBV10-3 to TRBJ2-3, with D uncertain. Sequenced material: blood. The origin of this receptor is a man aged 40-49 years with Graves' hyperthyroidism. DNA for the CDR3: TGTGCCATCAGCCGGACGGAAACAGATACGCAGTATTTT. It codes for CAISRTETDTQYF.